There are a few counts of the clone carrying this T cell receptor beta chain. This sample stems from a study of cytomegalovirus exposure and HLA in healthy donors. PCR amplification relied on 60 Vbeta primers (plus 13 Jbeta primers). Assay: immunoSEQ multiplex PCR; the TCRdb copy retains only in-frame clones and omits some. Of 150,000 to 170,000 clones listed, 70% to 80% are singletons. V dropped 0 bases and J dropped 5 bases, with 7 bases sitting between them. This CDR3 has 14 residues. Germline V gives CDR1 SEHNR, CDR2 FQNEAQ (reference sequence). This receptor was taken from a man aged 30 to 39 in good health and CMV-seronegative. This chain uses TRBV7-9 with TRBJ1-4, with D possibly being TRBD1 (6 bases). The sample consisted of PBMCs. The CDR3, as DNA: TGTGCCAGCAGCTTAGCGGGGGCCAATGAAAAACTGTTTTTT. The encoded protein is CASSLAGANEKLFF.